The clone carrying this TCR beta chain was counted a single time. Its antigen is unknown. This sample stems from a study of shared clonotypes between healthy human individuals. Study background: CD4 naive and memory got three plates each, CD8 naive two, CD8 memory one.

The CDR3 runs 14 residues. Germline V gives CDR1 SGHAT, CDR2 FQNNGV. Deletions cut 8 bases from V and 5 bases from J, with 15 bases between. It was 200 to 250 ng DNA, 28,000 or so T cell genomes, that sorted-subset replicate PCRs used. Here immunoSEQ multiplex PCR was the method, and the copy in TCRdb shows in-frame clones only, minus some. The data show hundreds of thousands of clones, around 74% seen once. Regarding the study as a whole: Among non-shared clonotypes, generation probabilities were lower than among those shared by all four donors.

This TCR was sampled from a woman in her 30s in good health. Material for sequencing was memory CD4+ T cells sorted from blood. Subset noted: CD45RA-negative fraction. This chain connects TRBV11-2 to TRBJ1-4; weak D call: TRBD1 (6 bases). The CDR3 region is CASGEGQPNEKLFF. The CDR3, as DNA: TGTGCCAGCGGAGAAGGACAGCCGAATGAAAAACTGTTTTTT.